This TCR beta chain was documented in a study of OX40 agonist ivuxolimab in advanced cancers. Assay: immunoSEQ multiplex PCR; the TCRdb copy retains only in-frame clones and omits some. The sample holds tens of thousands of clones, about 91% seen once. Study results and caveats: At 0.1 to 3.0 mg/kg, CD4+ and CD8+ blood T cells expanded clonally by week 6.

With 8 bases clipped from V and 5 bases from J, the junction kept 4 bases outside the gene matches. This CDR3 is 12 amino acids long. Germline CDR1 reads SGHTA; CDR2 reads FQGNSA. About this clone: The antigen remains undetermined.

The gene calls are TRBV7-2 and TRBJ2-5; 8 bases map to TRBD1. This clonotype originated in an adult with an advanced solid tumor such as melanoma, head and neck, liver or kidney cancer. Material: CD4+ or CD8+ T cells sorted from blood, obtained in a trial of the OX40 agonist ivuxolimab. The chain's CDR3 is CASAQGAETQYF. Here the CDR3 DNA reads TGTGCCAGCGCTCAGGGGGCCGAGACCCAGTACTTC.